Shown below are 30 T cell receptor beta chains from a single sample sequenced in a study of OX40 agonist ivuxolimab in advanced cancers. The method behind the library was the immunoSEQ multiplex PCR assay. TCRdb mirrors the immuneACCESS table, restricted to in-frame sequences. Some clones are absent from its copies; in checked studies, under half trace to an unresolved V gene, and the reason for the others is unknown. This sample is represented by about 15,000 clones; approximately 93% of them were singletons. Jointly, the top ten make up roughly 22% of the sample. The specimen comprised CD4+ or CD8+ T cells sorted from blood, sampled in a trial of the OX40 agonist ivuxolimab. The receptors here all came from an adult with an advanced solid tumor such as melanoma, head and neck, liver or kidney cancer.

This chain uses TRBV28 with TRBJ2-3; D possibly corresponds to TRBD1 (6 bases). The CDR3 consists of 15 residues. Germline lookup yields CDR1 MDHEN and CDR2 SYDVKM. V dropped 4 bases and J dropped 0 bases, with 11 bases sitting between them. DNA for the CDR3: TGTGCCAGCAGTTACGACAGGAGTAGCACAGATACGCAGTATTTT. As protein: CASSYDRSSTDTQYF.

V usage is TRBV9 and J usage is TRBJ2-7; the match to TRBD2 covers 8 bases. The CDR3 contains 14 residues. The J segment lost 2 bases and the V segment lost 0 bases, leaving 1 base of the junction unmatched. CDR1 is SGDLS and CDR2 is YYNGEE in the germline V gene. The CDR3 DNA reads TGTGCCAGCAGCGTAGGCGGGGGGCCCTACGAGCAGTACTTC. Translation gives CASSVGGGPYEQYF.

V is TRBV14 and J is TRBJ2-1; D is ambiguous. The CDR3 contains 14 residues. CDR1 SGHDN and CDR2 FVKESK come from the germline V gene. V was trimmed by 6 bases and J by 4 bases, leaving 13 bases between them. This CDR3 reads CASRRTRLYNEQFF. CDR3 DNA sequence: TGTGCCAGCAGAAGGACCCGATTGTACAATGAGCAGTTCTTC. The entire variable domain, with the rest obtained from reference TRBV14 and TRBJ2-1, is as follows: EAGVTQFPSHSVIEKGQTVTLRCDPISGHDNLYWYRRVMGKEIKFLLHFVKESKQDESGMPNNRFLAERTGGTYSTLKVQPAELEDSGVYFCASRRTRLYNEQFFGPGTRLTVL.

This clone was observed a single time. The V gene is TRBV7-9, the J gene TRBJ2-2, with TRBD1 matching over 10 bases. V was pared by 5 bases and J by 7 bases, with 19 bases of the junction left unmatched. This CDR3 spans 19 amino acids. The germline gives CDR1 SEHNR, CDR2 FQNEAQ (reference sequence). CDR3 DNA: TGTGCCAGCAGCCACTGGGCTTCCGACAGGGGGCATAGGAGCGGGGAGCTGTTTTTT. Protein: CASSHWASDRGHRSGELFF.

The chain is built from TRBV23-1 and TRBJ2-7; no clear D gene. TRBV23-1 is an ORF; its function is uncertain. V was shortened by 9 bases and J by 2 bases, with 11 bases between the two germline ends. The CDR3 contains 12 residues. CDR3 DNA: TGCGCCAGAGGCCACCACCCCTACGAGCAGTACTTC. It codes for CARGHHPYEQYF.

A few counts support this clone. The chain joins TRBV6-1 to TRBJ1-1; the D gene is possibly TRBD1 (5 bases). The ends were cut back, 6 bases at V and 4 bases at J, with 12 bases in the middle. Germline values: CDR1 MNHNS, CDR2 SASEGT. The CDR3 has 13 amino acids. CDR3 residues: CASRGGRGTEAFF. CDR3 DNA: TGTGCCAGCAGGGGGGGGAGGGGCACTGAAGCTTTCTTT.

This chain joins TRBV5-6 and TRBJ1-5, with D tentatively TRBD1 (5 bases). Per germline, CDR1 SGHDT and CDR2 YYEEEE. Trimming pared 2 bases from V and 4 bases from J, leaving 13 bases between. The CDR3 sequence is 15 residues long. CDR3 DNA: TGTGCCAGCAGCTTAAGGACGGGGGGAAATCAGCCCCAGCATTTT. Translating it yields CASSLRTGGNQPQHF. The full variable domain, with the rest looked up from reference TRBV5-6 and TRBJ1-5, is DAGVTQSPTHLIKTRGQQVTLRCSPKSGHDTVSWYQQALGQGPQFIFQYYEEEERQRGNFPDRFSGHQFPNYSSELNVNALLLGDSALYLCASSLRTGGNQPQHFGDGTRLSIL.

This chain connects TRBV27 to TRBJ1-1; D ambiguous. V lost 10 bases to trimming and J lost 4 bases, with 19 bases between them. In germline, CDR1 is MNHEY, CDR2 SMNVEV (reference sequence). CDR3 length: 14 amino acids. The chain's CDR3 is CATDPRGDGTEAFF. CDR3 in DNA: TGTGCCACGGACCCCCGGGGAGACGGCACTGAAGCTTTCTTT.

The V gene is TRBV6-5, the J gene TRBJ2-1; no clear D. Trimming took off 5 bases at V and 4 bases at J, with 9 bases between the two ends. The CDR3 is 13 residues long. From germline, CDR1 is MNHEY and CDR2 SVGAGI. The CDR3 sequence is CASSHGRYNEQFF. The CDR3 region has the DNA TGTGCCAGCAGTCATGGACGGTACAATGAGCAGTTCTTC.

DNA for the CDR3: TGTGCCAGCAGGAGACAGGGGGCCTTTGATTACGAGCAGTACTTC. It yields the protein CASRRQGAFDYEQYF. The chain links TRBV28 to TRBJ2-7, with TRBD1 matching over 10 bases. Germline V gives CDR1 MDHEN, CDR2 SYDVKM. CDR3 length: 15 residues. The V gene end was trimmed by 6 bases and the J gene end by 4 bases; junction bases not matched to a gene: 9.

The chain's CDR3 is CASSDSAGDQPQHF. CDR3 bases: TGTGCCAGCAGTGATTCGGCGGGAGATCAGCCCCAGCATTTT. The rearrangement joins TRBV25-1 to TRBJ1-5; unclear D gene. This CDR3 is 14 amino acids long. Germline CDR1 reads MGHDK; CDR2 reads SYGVNS. The V end was cut by 3 bases, the J end by 5 bases, with 11 bases between.

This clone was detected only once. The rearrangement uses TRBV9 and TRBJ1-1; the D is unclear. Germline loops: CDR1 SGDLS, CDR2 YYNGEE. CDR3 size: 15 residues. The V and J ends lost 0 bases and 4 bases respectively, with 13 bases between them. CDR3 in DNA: TGTGCCAGCAGCGTAGAGCCGGGCTGGGTCACTGAAGCTTTCTTT. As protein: CASSVEPGWVTEAFF.

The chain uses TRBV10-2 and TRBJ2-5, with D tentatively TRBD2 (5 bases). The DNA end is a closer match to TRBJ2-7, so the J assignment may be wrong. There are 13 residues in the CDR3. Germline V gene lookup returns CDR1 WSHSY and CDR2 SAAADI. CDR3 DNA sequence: TGCGCCAGCCGCGGGTATGAGGCGTACGAGCAGTACTTC. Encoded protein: CASRGYEAYEQYF.

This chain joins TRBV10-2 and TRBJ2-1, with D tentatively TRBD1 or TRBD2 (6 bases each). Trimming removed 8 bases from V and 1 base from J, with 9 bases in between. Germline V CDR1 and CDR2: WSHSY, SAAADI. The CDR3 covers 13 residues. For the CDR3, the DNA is TGCGCCAGCCGAGGGGGGTCCTACAATGAGCAGTTCTTC. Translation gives CASRGGSYNEQFF.

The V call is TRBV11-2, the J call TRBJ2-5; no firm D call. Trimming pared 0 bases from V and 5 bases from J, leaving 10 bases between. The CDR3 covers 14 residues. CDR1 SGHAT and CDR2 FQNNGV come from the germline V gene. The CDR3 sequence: CASSLEWERETQYF. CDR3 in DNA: TGTGCCAGCAGCTTAGAGTGGGAACGGGAGACCCAGTACTTC. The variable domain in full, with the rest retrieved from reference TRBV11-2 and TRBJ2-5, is EAGVAQSPRYKIIEKRQSVAFWCNPISGHATLYWYQQILGQGPKLLIQFQNNGVVDDSQLPKDRFSAERLKGVDSTLKIQPAKLEDSAVYLCASSLEWERETQYFGPGTRLLVL.

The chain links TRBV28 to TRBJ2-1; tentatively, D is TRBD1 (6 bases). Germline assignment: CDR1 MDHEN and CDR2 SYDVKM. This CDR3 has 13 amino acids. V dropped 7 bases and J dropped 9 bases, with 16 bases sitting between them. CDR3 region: CASTPKTRGEQFF. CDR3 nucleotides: TGTGCCAGCACACCGAAGACCAGGGGTGAGCAGTTCTTC.

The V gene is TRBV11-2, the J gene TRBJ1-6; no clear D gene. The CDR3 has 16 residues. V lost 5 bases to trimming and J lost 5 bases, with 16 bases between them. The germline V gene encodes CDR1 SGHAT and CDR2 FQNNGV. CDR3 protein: CASSRLWSTNNSPLHF. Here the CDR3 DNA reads TGTGCCAGCAGCCGCCTTTGGTCCACCAATAATTCACCCCTCCACTTT.

As DNA, the CDR3 is TGCAGCGTTGACGTCACTGAAGCTTTCTTT. The encoded protein is CSVDVTEAFF. The chain couples TRBV29-1 to TRBJ1-1; D gene uncertain. Trimming cost V 3 bases and J 4 bases, with 3 bases left between them. Germline loops: CDR1 SQVTM, CDR2 ANQGSEA. This CDR3 is built from 10 residues.

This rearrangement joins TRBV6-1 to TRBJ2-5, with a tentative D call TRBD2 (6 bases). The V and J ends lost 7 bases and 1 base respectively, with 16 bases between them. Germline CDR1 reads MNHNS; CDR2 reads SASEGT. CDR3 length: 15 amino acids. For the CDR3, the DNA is TGTGCCAGCACAACCGGACCGGAGGGCCAAGAGACCCAGTACTTC. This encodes CASTTGPEGQETQYF.

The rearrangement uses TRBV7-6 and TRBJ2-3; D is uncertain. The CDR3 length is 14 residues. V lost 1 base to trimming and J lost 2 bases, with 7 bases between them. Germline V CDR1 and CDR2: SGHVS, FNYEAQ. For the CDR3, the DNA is TGTGCCAGCAGCTTAGTCGCCGACACAGATACGCAGTATTTT. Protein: CASSLVADTDTQYF.

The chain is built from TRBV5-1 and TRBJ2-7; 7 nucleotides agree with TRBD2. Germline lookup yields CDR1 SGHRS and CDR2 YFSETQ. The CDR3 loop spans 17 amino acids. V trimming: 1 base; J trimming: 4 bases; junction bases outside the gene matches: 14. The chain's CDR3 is CASSLQTSSNLAYEQYF. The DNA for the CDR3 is TGCGCCAGCAGCTTGCAGACTAGCAGTAATTTGGCGTACGAGCAGTACTTC.

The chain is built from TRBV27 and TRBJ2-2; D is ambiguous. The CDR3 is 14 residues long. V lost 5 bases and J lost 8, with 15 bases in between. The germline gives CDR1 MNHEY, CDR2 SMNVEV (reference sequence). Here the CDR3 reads CASSTVDSRGELFF. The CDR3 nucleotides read TGTGCCAGCAGTACCGTCGACTCCCGAGGGGAGCTGTTTTTT.

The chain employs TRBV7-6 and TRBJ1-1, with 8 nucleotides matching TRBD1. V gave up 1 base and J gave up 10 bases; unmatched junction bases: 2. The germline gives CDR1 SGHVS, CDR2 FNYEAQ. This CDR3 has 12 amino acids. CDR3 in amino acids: CASSLGTGGAFF. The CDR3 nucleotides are TGTGCCAGCAGCTTAGGTACAGGGGGAGCTTTCTTT.

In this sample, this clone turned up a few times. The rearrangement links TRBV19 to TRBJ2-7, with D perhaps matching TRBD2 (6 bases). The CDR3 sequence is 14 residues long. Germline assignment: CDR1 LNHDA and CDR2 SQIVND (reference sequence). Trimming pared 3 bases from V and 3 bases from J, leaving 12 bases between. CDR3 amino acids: CASSIVYGGYEQYF. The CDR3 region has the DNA TGTGCCAGTAGTATCGTTTACGGGGGCTACGAGCAGTACTTC.

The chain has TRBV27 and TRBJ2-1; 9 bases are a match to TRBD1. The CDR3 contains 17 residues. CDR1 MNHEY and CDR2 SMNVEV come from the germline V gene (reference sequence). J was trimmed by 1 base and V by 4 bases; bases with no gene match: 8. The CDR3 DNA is TGTGCCAGCAGTTCCCGGACAGGGGCAAGATCCTACAATGAGCAGTTCTTC. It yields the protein CASSSRTGARSYNEQFF.

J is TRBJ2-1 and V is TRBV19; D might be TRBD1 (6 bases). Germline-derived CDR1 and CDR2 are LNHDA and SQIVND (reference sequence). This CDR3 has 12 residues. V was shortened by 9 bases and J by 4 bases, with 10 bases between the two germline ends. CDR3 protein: CASGTYYNEQFF. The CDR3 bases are TGTGCCAGCGGGACATATTACAATGAGCAGTTCTTC.

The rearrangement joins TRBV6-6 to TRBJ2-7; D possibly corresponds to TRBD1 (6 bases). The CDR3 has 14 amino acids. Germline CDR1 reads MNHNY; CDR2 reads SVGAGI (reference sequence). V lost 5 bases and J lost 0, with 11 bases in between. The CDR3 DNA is TGTGCCAGCAGTCCCCGGGACAACTCCTACGAGCAGTACTTC. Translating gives CASSPRDNSYEQYF.

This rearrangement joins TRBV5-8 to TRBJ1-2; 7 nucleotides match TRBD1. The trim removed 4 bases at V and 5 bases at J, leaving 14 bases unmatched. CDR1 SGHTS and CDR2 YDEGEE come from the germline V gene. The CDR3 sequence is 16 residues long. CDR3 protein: CASSPTPHGTEYGYTF. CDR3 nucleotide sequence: TGTGCCAGCAGCCCCACGCCCCACGGGACAGAGTATGGCTACACCTTC. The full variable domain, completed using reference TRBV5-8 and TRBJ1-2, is EAGVTQSPTHLIKTRGQQATLRCSPISGHTSVYWYQQALGLGLQFLLWYDEGEERNRGNFPPRFSGRQFPNYSSELNVNALELEDSALYLCASSPTPHGTEYGYTFGSGTRLTVV.

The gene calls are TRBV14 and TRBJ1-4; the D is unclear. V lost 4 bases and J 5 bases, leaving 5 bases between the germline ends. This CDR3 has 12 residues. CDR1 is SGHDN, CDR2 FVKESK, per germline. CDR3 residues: CASSRVNEKLFF. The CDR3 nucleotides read TGTGCCAGCAGCCGAGTAAATGAAAAACTGTTTTTT.

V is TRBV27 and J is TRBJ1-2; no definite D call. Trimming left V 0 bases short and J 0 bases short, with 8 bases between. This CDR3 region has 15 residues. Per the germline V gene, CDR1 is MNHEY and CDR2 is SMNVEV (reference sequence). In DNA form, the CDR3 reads TGTGCCAGCAGTTTATCAACCGTTTCTAACTATGGCTACACCTTC. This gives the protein CASSLSTVSNYGYTF.